One sample yielded the 29 T cell receptor beta chains listed below, sequenced in a study of blood T cell repertoires in COVID-19. TCRdb's table, derived via immunoSEQ multiplex PCR, lists solely in-frame clones and lacks some. The sample lists 200,000 to 250,000 clones; about 80% were seen once. The sample was peripheral blood. These TCRs come from a woman aged 30 to 39 who had recovered from COVID-19.

This chain connects TRBV6-5 to TRBJ1-5; D remains ambiguous. V was pared by 6 bases and J by 4 bases, with 7 bases between. CDR1 is MNHEY, CDR2 SVGAGI, per germline. The CDR3 is 12 residues long. CDR3 in amino acids: CASRHTNQPQHF. CDR3 nucleotide sequence: TGTGCCAGCAGGCACACGAATCAGCCCCAGCATTTT.

The chain joins TRBV5-4 to TRBJ2-2, with TRBD1 identical over 7 bases. CDR1 is SGHNT and CDR2 is YYREEE in the germline V gene (reference sequence). CDR3 length: 13 residues. The junction had 3 bases not matched to a gene; V was cut back by 4 bases and J by 6 bases. The CDR3 is CASSPRGPGELFF. CDR3 sequence (DNA): TGTGCCAGCAGCCCGAGGGGGCCCGGGGAGCTGTTTTTT.

The gene calls are TRBV29-1 and TRBJ2-7; weak D call: TRBD1 (6 bases). This CDR3 spans 12 amino acids. The V and J ends lost 2 bases and 6 bases respectively, with 11 bases between them. CDR1 is SQVTM and CDR2 is ANQGSEA in the germline V gene. CDR3 sequence: CSVESAGVEQYF. The CDR3 nucleotides are TGCAGCGTTGAATCGGCAGGGGTCGAGCAGTACTTC.

This chain links TRBV7-5 with TRBJ2-2; the table's D call, TRBD1, was not checked against the DNA. TRBV7-5 is a documented pseudogene. The CDR3 contains 17 residues. CDR3 DNA sequence: TGTGTCAGAAGCTTATGGGGGACAGGGTTGAACACCGGGGAGCTGTTTTTT. Protein: CVRSLWGTGLNTGELFF.

The chain uses TRBV10-1 and TRBJ1-5; 9 nucleotides line up with TRBD1. The CDR3 spans 15 residues. The ends lost 5 bases at V and 1 base at J; junction bases unmatched: 3. The germline V gene encodes CDR1 WNHNN and CDR2 SYGVQD (reference sequence). CDR3 in amino acids: CASSPGTGSNQPQHF. As DNA, the CDR3 is TGCGCCAGCAGTCCCGGGACAGGGAGCAATCAGCCCCAGCATTTT.

This clone was detected only a few times. The gene calls are TRBV6-1 and TRBJ2-7, with 14 bases matching TRBD2. From germline, CDR1 is MNHNS and CDR2 SASEGT. The CDR3 sequence is 18 residues long. The J segment lost 2 bases and the V segment lost 2 bases, leaving 8 bases of the junction unmatched. CDR3 nucleotide sequence: TGTGCCAGCAGTGAAATTCGGGGACTAGCGGGAGTCGCCTACGAGCAGTACTTC. This sequence encodes CASSEIRGLAGVAYEQYF.

The rearrangement uses TRBV5-1 and TRBJ2-2, with 8 bases lining up with TRBD1. V was pared by 5 bases and J by 3 bases, with 3 bases of the junction left unmatched. The CDR3 extends over 14 amino acids. Germline V CDR1 and CDR2: SGHRS, YFSETQ. The CDR3 reads CASSLTGDTGELFF. The DNA for the CDR3 is TGCGCCAGCAGTTTGACAGGGGACACCGGGGAGCTGTTTTTT.

The chain employs TRBV9 and TRBJ2-7, with 8 bases lining up with TRBD1. The ends lost 4 bases at V and 0 bases at J; junction bases unmatched: 3. This CDR3 is built from 14 residues. Germline V gene sequence: CDR1 SGDLS, CDR2 YYNGEE. The CDR3 loop reads CASSTGTGSYEQYF. The CDR3 nucleotides read TGTGCCAGCAGCACCGGGACAGGCTCCTACGAGCAGTACTTC. Full variable domain (outside the CDR3, taken from reference TRBV9 and TRBJ2-7): DSGVTQTPKHLITATGQRVTLRCSPRSGDLSVYWYQQSLDQGLQFLIQYYNGEERAKGNILERFSAQQFPDLHSELNLSSLELGDSALYFCASSTGTGSYEQYFGPGTRLTVT.

CDR3 coding DNA: TGTGCCAGCAGGGCTGGAGTCACAGGGCAGACCCAGTACTTC. Translating gives CASRAGVTGQTQYF. The rearrangement uses TRBV27 and TRBJ2-5, with TRBD1 as a possible D gene (6 bases). V was trimmed by 6 bases and J by 6 bases, leaving 17 bases between them. CDR1 and CDR2 from the germline V gene are MNHEY and SMNVEV (reference sequence). The CDR3 is 14 amino acids.

The V and J genes are TRBV10-2 and TRBJ2-1; TRBD2 is a possible D gene (6 bases). In germline, CDR1 is WSHSY, CDR2 SAAADI. The CDR3 loop spans 13 amino acids. V shed 8 bases and J shed 7 bases, with 15 bases lying between them. This chain's CDR3 is CASGRDLRNEQFF. CDR3 DNA sequence: TGCGCCAGCGGGCGGGACCTCCGAAATGAGCAGTTCTTC.

The chain combines TRBV30 with TRBJ2-1; 11 bases are shared with TRBD2. Germline V lookup: CDR1 GTSNPN, CDR2 SVGIG (reference sequence). The CDR3 is made up of 14 amino acids. As DNA, the CDR3 is TGTGCATTGAGACTAGCGGGATCCTACAATGAGCAGTTCTTC. This encodes CALRLAGSYNEQFF.

The V and J genes are TRBV5-5 and TRBJ2-1, with D perhaps TRBD2 (5 bases). V shed 1 base and J shed 9 bases, with 8 bases lying between them. CDR1 is SGHKS and CDR2 is YYEKEE in the germline V gene (reference sequence). The CDR3 extends over 12 amino acids. The CDR3 spells CASSLLRVEQFF. The CDR3 nucleotides read TGTGCCAGCAGCTTGTTGCGGGTTGAGCAGTTCTTC. The complete variable domain, with remaining parts taken from reference TRBV5-5 and TRBJ2-1, reads DAGVTQSPTHLIKTRGQQVTLRCSPISGHKSVSWYQQVLGQGPQFIFQYYEKEERGRGNFPDRFSARQFPNYSSELNVNALLLGDSALYLCASSLLRVEQFFGPGTRLTVL.

J is TRBJ2-7 and V is TRBV10-2, with 9 bases lining up with TRBD1. The CDR3 is made up of 19 amino acids. CDR1 WSHSY and CDR2 SAAADI come from the germline V gene. V lost 3 bases to trimming and J lost 1 base; unmatched junction nucleotides: 16. The CDR3 region has the DNA TGCGCCAGCAGTGACCCGGGACAGGGTCATTCGTATTCTTCCTACGAGCAGTACTTC. Its protein is CASSDPGQGHSYSSYEQYF.

This clone is a singleton in its sample. CDR3 coding DNA: TGTGCCAGCAGCCCTAGCGCCGCGGGAGAGACCCAGTACTTC. Its translation is CASSPSAAGETQYF. The chain couples TRBV3-1 (or the pseudogene TRBV3-2) to TRBJ2-5; D is perhaps TRBD2 (6 bases). The V end was cut by 4 bases, the J end by 4 bases, with 13 bases between. CDR3 length: 14 residues. Germline V gives CDR1 LGHDT, CDR2 YNNKEL (reference sequence).

This chain uses TRBV5-4 with TRBJ2-7, with D perhaps matching TRBD2 (6 bases). Trimming left V 0 bases short and J 7 bases short, with 11 bases between. The germline gives CDR1 SGHNT, CDR2 YYREEE (reference sequence). This CDR3 region has 13 residues. CDR3 in amino acids: CASSLGGDFEQYF. CDR3 sequence (DNA): TGTGCCAGCAGCTTGGGCGGGGACTTTGAGCAGTACTTC.

The DNA for the CDR3 is TGTGCCAGTAGTACAACTAGCGGGCAAGAGACCCAGTACTTC. The encoded protein is CASSTTSGQETQYF. The rearrangement joins TRBV19 to TRBJ2-5, with 9 positions matching TRBD2. CDR1 and CDR2 (germline): LNHDA, SQIVND (reference sequence). The CDR3 has 14 amino acids. After removal of 4 bases from V and 2 bases from J, the junction contained 2 bases not matched to a gene.

The chain employs TRBV11-3 and TRBJ2-5, with a possible D match to TRBD2 (6 bases). CDR1 and CDR2 (germline): SGHNT, YENEEA. Trimming removed 5 bases at V and 1 base at J, with 14 bases between. This CDR3 comprises 15 residues. Here the CDR3 DNA reads TGTGCCAGCAGCCCGGGACTGACTGCCCAAGAGACCCAGTACTTC. It translates to CASSPGLTAQETQYF.

V is TRBV7-2 and J is TRBJ2-7; D is perhaps TRBD1 (5 bases). CDR1 and CDR2 (germline): SGHTA, FQGNSA. The ends were cut back, 4 bases at V and 0 bases at J, with 13 bases in the middle. The CDR3 has 15 residues. The chain's CDR3 is CASSYDSQSSYEQYF. The CDR3 region has the DNA TGTGCCAGCAGCTATGACAGCCAGAGCTCCTACGAGCAGTACTTC. The full variable domain, rest sourced from reference TRBV7-2 and TRBJ2-7, is GAGVSQSPSNKVTEKGKDVELRCDPISGHTALYWYRQSLGQGLEFLIYFQGNSAPDKSGLPSDRFSAERTGGSVSTLTIQRTQQEDSAVYLCASSYDSQSSYEQYFGPGTRLTVT.

The rearrangement links TRBV3-1 (or the pseudogene TRBV3-2) to TRBJ2-5; TRBD2 agrees at 8 bases. The V and J ends lost 0 bases and 3 bases, in that order; junction bases with no gene match: 12. CDR3 size: 18 residues. CDR1 is LGHDT, CDR2 YNNKEL, per germline (reference sequence). CDR3 region: CASSQEETKRERKETQYF. DNA for the CDR3: TGTGCCAGCAGCCAAGAAGAGACGAAGCGGGAGAGGAAAGAGACCCAGTACTTC.

The chain has TRBV9 and TRBJ1-5; D is perhaps TRBD1 (5 bases). Germline V gene lookup returns CDR1 SGDLS and CDR2 YYNGEE. This CDR3 contains 16 residues. V lost 3 bases to trimming and J lost 1 base, with 14 bases between them. The CDR3 spells CASSAGVEGSNQPQHF. CDR3 nucleotide sequence: TGTGCCAGCAGCGCGGGTGTGGAGGGGAGCAATCAGCCCCAGCATTTT. The full variable domain, with the rest looked up from reference TRBV9 and TRBJ1-5, is DSGVTQTPKHLITATGQRVTLRCSPRSGDLSVYWYQQSLDQGLQFLIQYYNGEERAKGNILERFSAQQFPDLHSELNLSSLELGDSALYFCASSAGVEGSNQPQHFGDGTRLSIL.

The J gene is TRBJ1-2, the V gene TRBV7-3; no reliable D call. There are 16 residues in the CDR3. The V end lost 2 bases, the J end lost 2 bases, and 15 bases lay between the germline ends. Germline V gene sequence: CDR1 SGHTA, CDR2 FQGTGA. The DNA of the CDR3 is TGTGCCAGCAGCTTATATGGTGCAGGCGAAAACTATGGCTACACCTTC. This encodes CASSLYGAGENYGYTF. The variable domain in full, completed from reference TRBV7-3 and TRBJ1-2, reads GAGVSQTPSNKVTEKGKYVELRCDPISGHTALYWYRQSLGQGPEFLIYFQGTGAADDSGLPNDRFFAVRPEGSVSTLKIQRTERGDSAVYLCASSLYGAGENYGYTFGSGTRLTVV.

The V and J genes are TRBV6-1 and TRBJ1-2; D might be TRBD1 (6 bases). Trimming pared 1 base from V and 1 base from J, leaving 10 bases between. This CDR3 has 15 amino acids. The V gene's germline CDR1 is MNHNS and CDR2 SASEGT. CDR3 protein: CASSEGRGFNYGYTF. The CDR3 DNA is TGTGCCAGCAGTGAAGGCAGGGGTTTTAACTATGGCTACACCTTC.

This clone was observed once. The chain is built from TRBV28 and TRBJ2-7; 8 bases align to TRBD2. Trimming took 5 bases from V and 0 from J; bases not matched to a gene: 9. CDR1 is MDHEN, CDR2 SYDVKM, per germline. This CDR3 has 16 amino acids. The CDR3 region has the DNA TGTGCCAGCAGTGTCGCCGGGACTAGGGCCTCCTACGAGCAGTACTTC. Protein product: CASSVAGTRASYEQYF.

The chain uses TRBV7-9 and TRBJ1-5, with D unclear. From germline, CDR1 is SEHNR and CDR2 FQNEAQ (reference sequence). This CDR3 region has 14 residues. The V and J ends lost 1 base and 3 bases respectively, with 7 bases between them. The DNA of the CDR3 is TGTGCCAGCAGCTTAGACAGCTTCAATCAGCCCCAGCATTTT. It translates to CASSLDSFNQPQHF.

The chain uses TRBV27 and TRBJ2-1, with 9 bases aligning to TRBD2. With V trimmed by 7 bases and J by 6 bases, 19 bases remained unmatched. Germline CDR1 MNHEY, CDR2 SMNVEV (reference sequence). The CDR3 is made up of 18 amino acids. CDR3: CASTLMRKAGGGVNEQFF. In DNA form, the CDR3 reads TGTGCCAGCACTCTTATGAGGAAAGCGGGAGGTGGGGTCAATGAGCAGTTCTTC.

The genes are TRBV19 and TRBJ2-4; D is unclear. V was shortened by 3 bases and J by 11 bases, with 8 bases between the two germline ends. Germline V lookup: CDR1 LNHDA, CDR2 SQIVND (reference sequence). The CDR3 consists of 11 residues. The CDR3 protein is CASSMGDLQYF. DNA for the CDR3: TGTGCCAGTAGTATGGGCGATCTTCAGTACTTC. Based on the CDR3 plus reference TRBV19 and TRBJ2-4, the full variable domain is DGGITQSPKYLFRKEGQNVTLSCEQNLNHDAMYWYRQDPGQGLRLIYYSQIVNDFQKGDIAEGYSVSREKKESFPLTVTSAQKNPTAFYLCASSMGDLQYFGAGTRLSVL.

The V gene is TRBV5-1, the J gene TRBJ2-3; possible D gene TRBD2, 5 bases. The V and J ends lost 6 bases and 6 bases respectively, with 20 bases between them. CDR1 and CDR2 (germline): SGHRS, YFSETQ. The CDR3 loop spans 15 amino acids. Written as DNA, the CDR3 is TGCGCCAGCACTAGCAGTGGCGGCCCCCACGATACGCAGTATTTT. It encodes CASTSSGGPHDTQYF.

V and J are TRBV6-6 and TRBJ2-2, with 16 bases lining up with TRBD2. The CDR3 has 19 residues. CDR1 is MNHNY and CDR2 is SVGAGI in the germline V gene (reference sequence). With 8 bases clipped from V and 5 bases from J, the junction kept 14 bases outside the gene matches. Written as DNA, the CDR3 is TGTGCCAGCGGTCCAACGGGACTAGCGGGAGGGCCTTGGACCGGGGAGCTGTTTTTT. Its protein is CASGPTGLAGGPWTGELFF.

V usage is TRBV7-3 and J usage is TRBJ2-7; TRBD2 might be the D (6 bases). Germline CDR1 SGHTA, CDR2 FQGTGA. This CDR3 is 14 amino acids long. V was shortened by 5 bases and J by 3 bases, with 14 bases between the two germline ends. The CDR3: CASSPGAGFYEQYF. DNA of the CDR3: TGTGCCAGCAGCCCCGGGGCGGGGTTCTACGAGCAGTACTTC.